This T cell receptor (beta chain) derives from a study of blood T cell repertoires in COVID-19. Overall study: Researchers got acute and convalescent COVID-19 samples from the United States, Italy and Spain.

Original data processing: Amplified reference gene primers provided the basis for estimating nucleated cell counts. Using immunoSEQ multiplex PCR, the repertoire was profiled, and TCRdb retains in-frame clones only, with some absent. V and J calls and clone size are given by that table; D and trimming were obtained from the DNA. The sample lists roughly 310,000 clones; under 90% were seen once. CDR1 is MNHNY, CDR2 SVGAGI, per germline (reference sequence). This CDR3 has 16 residues. V dropped 0 bases and J dropped 1 base, with 12 bases sitting between them. Seattle patients were enrolled while actively infected and followed longitudinally.

The chain is built from TRBV6-6 and TRBJ1-1, with D uncertain. Sample: peripheral blood. The clonotype originates from a woman in her 30s with COVID-19, enrolled during active disease. In nucleotides, the CDR3 is TGTGCCAGCAGTTACTCTCCAGGAGGCGGGAACACTGAAGCTTTCTTT. Protein sequence: CASSYSPGGGNTEAFF.